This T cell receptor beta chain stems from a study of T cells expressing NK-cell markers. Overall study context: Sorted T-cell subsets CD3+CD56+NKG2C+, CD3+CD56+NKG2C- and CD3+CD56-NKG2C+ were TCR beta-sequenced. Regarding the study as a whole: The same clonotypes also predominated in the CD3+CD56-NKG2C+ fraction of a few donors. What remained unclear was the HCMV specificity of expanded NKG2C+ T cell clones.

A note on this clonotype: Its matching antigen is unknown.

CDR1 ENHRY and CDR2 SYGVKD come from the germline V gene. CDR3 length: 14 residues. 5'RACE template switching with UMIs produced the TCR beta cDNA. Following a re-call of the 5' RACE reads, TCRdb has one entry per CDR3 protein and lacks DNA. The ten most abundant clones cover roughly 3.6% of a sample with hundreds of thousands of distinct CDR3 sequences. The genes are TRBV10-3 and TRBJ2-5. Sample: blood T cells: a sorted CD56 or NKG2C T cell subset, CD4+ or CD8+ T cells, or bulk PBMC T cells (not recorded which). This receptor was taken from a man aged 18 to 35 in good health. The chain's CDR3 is CAISSGASQETQYF.